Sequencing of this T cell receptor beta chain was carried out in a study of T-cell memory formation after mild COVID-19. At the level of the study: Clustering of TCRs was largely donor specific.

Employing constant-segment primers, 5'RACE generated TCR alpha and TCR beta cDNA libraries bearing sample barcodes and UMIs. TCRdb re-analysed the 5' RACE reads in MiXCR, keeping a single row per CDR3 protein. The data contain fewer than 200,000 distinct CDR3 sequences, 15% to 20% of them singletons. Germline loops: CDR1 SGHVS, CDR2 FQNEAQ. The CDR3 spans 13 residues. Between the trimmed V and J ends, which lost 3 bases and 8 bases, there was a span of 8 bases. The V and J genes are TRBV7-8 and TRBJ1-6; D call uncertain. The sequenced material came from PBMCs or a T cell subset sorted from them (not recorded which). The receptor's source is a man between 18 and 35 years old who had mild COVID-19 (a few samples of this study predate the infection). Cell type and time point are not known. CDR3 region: CASSFRTDSPLHF. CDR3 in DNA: TGTGCCAGCAGCTTCCGGACGGATTCACCCCTCCACTTT.